These T cell receptor beta chains were read from a single sample in a study of T-cell reconstitution after alpha-beta-depleted transplantation in children. One entry per CDR3 protein, called by TCRdb with MiXCR from the PCR reads. The sample lists roughly 400,000 distinct CDR3 sequences, 43% occurring once. The input for sequencing was PBMCs, taken before TCRalphabeta/CD19-depleted stem cell transplant. These receptors all stem from a girl aged 2-9 years with aplastic anemia, due to receive a stem cell transplant. Each CDR3 is given with its conserved first and last residue. The D gene is left open where the match is weak. Not every row has a clone size; where given, it reads once, few, many or a size class.

clone size	D gene	J gene	V gene	CDR3 DNA	CDR3 protein
few	-	TRBJ2-5	TRBV6-1	TGTGCCAGCAGCCTTAGACAGGGAGGTGAGACCCAGTACTTC	CASSLRQGGETQYF
few	-	TRBJ2-1	TRBV5-1	TGCGCCAGCACCCACCCGGGGCCCCTAGACGATGAGCAGTTCTTC	CASTHPGPLDDEQFF
-	-	TRBJ2-7	TRBV23-1	TGCGCCAGCAGTCAACTCTCCGACAGGATCTGCGATGGGTACGAGCAGTACTTC	CASSQLSDRICDGYEQYF
-	TRBD2	TRBJ2-5	TRBV29-1	TGCAGCGTTGGGCTTTTAAGCGGGGGATACCAAGAGACCCAGTACTTC	CSVGLLSGGYQETQYF
-	TRBD2	TRBJ2-1	TRBV6-2/TRBV6-3	TGTGCCAGCAGTTCTAGCGGGAACCCCTACAATGAGCAGTTCTTC	CASSSSGNPYNEQFF
-	TRBD1	TRBJ1-5	TRBV6-1	TGTGCCAGCAGTCCCTTAGAGGGACAGGGGTATATCAATCAGCCCCAGCATTTT	CASSPLEGQGYINQPQHF
-	-	TRBJ2-3	TRBV7-9	TGTGCCAGCAGCGGAGTAGTTCCACGACAGAATACGCAGTATTTT	CASSGVVPRQNTQYF
-	TRBD2	TRBJ2-1	TRBV3-1	TGTGCCTCCACCCAAAGGACTAGCGGACTCGATGGGGAGGAGCAGTTCTTC	CASTQRTSGLDGEEQFF
-	TRBD2	TRBJ2-3	TRBV5-1	TGCGCCAGCAGACAACTAGCGGGAGGAGGGGATACGCAGTATTTT	CASRQLAGGGDTQYF
once	-	TRBJ2-1	TRBV6-5	TGTGCCAGCAGTTACTCGAAGGGCTACAATGAGCAGTTCTTC	CASSYSKGYNEQFF
-	-	TRBJ1-2	TRBV4-1	TGCGCCAGCAGCCCCCGGGAGAGTAACTATGGCTACACCTTC	CASSPRESNYGYTF
few	TRBD2	TRBJ2-1	TRBV5-1	TGCGCCAGCAGCGCGACTAGCGGGGGGTACAATGAGCAGTTCTTC	CASSATSGGYNEQFF
-	-	TRBJ2-1	TRBV9	TGTGCCAGCAGCGGGGACGCCCAATCCTACAATGAGCAGTTCTTC	CASSGDAQSYNEQFF
once	-	TRBJ2-7	TRBV28	TGTGCCAGCAGGGACGGGACGTTGACCTACGAGCAGTACTTC	CASRDGTLTYEQYF
-	TRBD2	TRBJ2-1	TRBV4-3	TGCGCCAGCACCCGGACTAGCGGGAGTATGGATGAGCAGTTCTTC	CASTRTSGSMDEQFF
-	-	TRBJ2-1	TRBV6-5	TGTGCCAGCAGTTACTCGATGGGGCGGCACAATGAGCAGTTCTTC	CASSYSMGRHNEQFF
-	-	TRBJ2-1	TRBV6-4	TGTGCCAGCAGTGTCGCTGGGCACAATGAGCAGTTCTTC	CASSVAGHNEQFF
-	-	TRBJ2-1	TRBV7-3	TGTGCCAGCAGCCCAGGGGGGTCGAATTTTGGAAATGAGCAGTTCTTC	CASSPGGSNFGNEQFF
-	TRBD2	TRBJ2-2	TRBV5-1	TGCGCCAGCAGCGACGGGACTAGCCTCCGCACCGGGGAGCTGTTTTTT	CASSDGTSLRTGELFF
few	TRBD1	TRBJ2-3	TRBV20-1	TGCAGTGCCGAGCCGGACAGGGACACCCTTGGGGATACGCAGTATTTT	CSAEPDRDTLGDTQYF
few	TRBD2	TRBJ2-2	TRBV2	TGTGCCAGCAGTATGGCGGGAGGGCCTCTCGGGGAGCTGTTTTTT	CASSMAGGPLGELFF
-	TRBD1	TRBJ2-1	TRBV5-1	TGCGCCAGCAGCGGGGGACAGTCCCAGGGTGTCTTC	CASSGGQSQGVF
many	-	TRBJ2-2	TRBV24-1	TGTGCCACCAGTGATACAGGCACGAACACCGGGGAGCTGTTTTTT	CATSDTGTNTGELFF